The entry below describes one T cell receptor (beta chain). What it binds is unknown. V lost 0 bases and J 1 base, leaving 3 bases between the germline ends. This CDR3 comprises 13 residues. The germline V gene encodes CDR1 MDHEN and CDR2 SYDVKM. Assay used: immunoSEQ multiplex PCR; TCRdb lists only in-frame clones, some missing. The table has about 180,000 clones, around 90% seen once. Combined were second doses at about 4 or about 12 weeks. The record originates from a study of T cell responses to AZD1222 COVID-19 vaccine. Study observations and caveats: Dominant CD4 TCR responses targeted spike regions 160-218 and 743-854. Only a handful of people who got AZD1222 tested seropositive at baseline. Within unmutated variant regions lay the reported targets of nearly half of spike-specific TCRs.

This sequence joins TRBV28 and TRBJ1-1; D is unresolved. This specimen consisted of peripheral blood, obtained 28 days after the second AZD1222 dose. This receptor was identified in an adult who received the AZD1222 COVID-19 vaccine. In nucleotides, the CDR3 is TGTGCCAGCAGTTTATGGCGGAACACTGAAGCTTTCTTT. This sequence encodes CASSLWRNTEAFF.